Following are 7 T cell receptor beta chains from one sample sequenced in a study of control samples from healthy donors and cancer patients. TCRdb's table, derived via immunoSEQ multiplex PCR, lists solely in-frame clones and lacks some. The data hold about 220,000 clones, with just under 95% observed a single time. The sample taken for sequencing was blood. These receptors came from a man aged 50 or older in good health.

This clone has only a few counts. The chain recombines TRBV3-1 (or the pseudogene TRBV3-2) with TRBJ1-2, with a tentative D call TRBD1 (6 bases). Per germline, CDR1 LGHDT and CDR2 YNNKEL (reference sequence). The CDR3 extends over 13 amino acids. V gave up 4 bases and J gave up 2 bases, with 8 bases separating them. The DNA of the CDR3 is TGTGCCAGCAGCCGGACAGAGAACTATGGCTACACCTTC. Residues: CASSRTENYGYTF.

The CDR3, as DNA: TGCGCCAGCAGCCCTTCGACAGGGGGCATATTAAGAGCTTTCTTT. It codes for CASSPSTGGILRAFF. The chain joins TRBV5-1 to TRBJ1-1, with 10 nucleotides matching TRBD1. V lost 4 bases and J lost 10; bases outside the gene matches: 13. The CDR3 has 15 amino acids. Germline V gene data show CDR1 as SGHRS and CDR2 as YFSETQ.

V and J are TRBV28 and TRBJ2-7; TRBD1 matches 9 bases. The CDR3 runs to 14 residues. V trimming: 7 bases; J trimming: 4 bases; junction bases outside the gene matches: 8. The germline V gene encodes CDR1 MDHEN and CDR2 SYDVKM. The CDR3 DNA reads TGTGCCAGCACAGGGAGGACAGGGGAGTACGAGCAGTACGTC. Translation gives CASTGRTGEYEQYV.

The rearrangement links TRBV28 to TRBJ2-3, with D perhaps TRBD1 or TRBD2 (5 bases each). Between the trimmed V and J ends, which lost 4 bases and 9 bases, there was a span of 14 bases. Germline assignment: CDR1 MDHEN and CDR2 SYDVKM. The CDR3 is 13 residues long. DNA for the CDR3: TGTGCCAGCAGTTCCCGGTTCAGGGACACGCAGTATTTT. Its protein is CASSSRFRDTQYF.

As to this clone: The sample contains more than one DNA sequence encoding this CDR3. The chain's CDR3 is CASSVTGLNTEAFF. The CDR3 DNA reads as TGCGCCAGCAGCGTTACAGGGCTCAACACTGAAGCTTTCTTT. This chain uses TRBV5-1 with TRBJ1-1, with D possibly TRBD1 on 6 matching bases. The CDR3 has 14 amino acids. Germline assignment: CDR1 SGHRS and CDR2 YFSETQ. V was cut by 4 bases and J by 2 bases, with 12 bases left in between. Drawing the rest from reference TRBV5-1 and TRBJ1-1, the complete variable domain is KAGVTQTPRYLIKTRGQQVTLSCSPISGHRSVSWYQQTPGQGLQFLFEYFSETQRNKGNFPGRFSGRQFSNSRSEMNVSTLELGDSALYLCASSVTGLNTEAFFGQGTRLTVV.

This chain links TRBV25-1 with TRBJ1-1; no reliable D call. The CDR3 runs 12 residues. Germline V gene data show CDR1 as MGHDK and CDR2 as SYGVNS. The germline V and J ends were trimmed by 7 bases and 2 bases, with 8 bases remaining between them. Written as DNA, the CDR3 is TGTGCCAGCACCGGAGTTAACACTGAAGCTTTCTTT. It is translated as CASTGVNTEAFF.

V is TRBV5-1 and J is TRBJ1-3; TRBD1 is a possible D gene (5 bases). CDR3 length: 17 amino acids. Germline V gives CDR1 SGHRS, CDR2 YFSETQ. The ends were cut back, 4 bases at V and 0 bases at J, with 17 bases in the middle. The CDR3 spells CASSTDTHIYSGNTIYF. DNA for the CDR3: TGCGCCAGCAGCACGGACACTCACATTTACTCTGGAAACACCATATATTTT. Complete variable domain (other parts from reference TRBV5-1 and TRBJ1-3): KAGVTQTPRYLIKTRGQQVTLSCSPISGHRSVSWYQQTPGQGLQFLFEYFSETQRNKGNFPGRFSGRQFSNSRSEMNVSTLELGDSALYLCASSTDTHIYSGNTIYFGEGSWLTVV.